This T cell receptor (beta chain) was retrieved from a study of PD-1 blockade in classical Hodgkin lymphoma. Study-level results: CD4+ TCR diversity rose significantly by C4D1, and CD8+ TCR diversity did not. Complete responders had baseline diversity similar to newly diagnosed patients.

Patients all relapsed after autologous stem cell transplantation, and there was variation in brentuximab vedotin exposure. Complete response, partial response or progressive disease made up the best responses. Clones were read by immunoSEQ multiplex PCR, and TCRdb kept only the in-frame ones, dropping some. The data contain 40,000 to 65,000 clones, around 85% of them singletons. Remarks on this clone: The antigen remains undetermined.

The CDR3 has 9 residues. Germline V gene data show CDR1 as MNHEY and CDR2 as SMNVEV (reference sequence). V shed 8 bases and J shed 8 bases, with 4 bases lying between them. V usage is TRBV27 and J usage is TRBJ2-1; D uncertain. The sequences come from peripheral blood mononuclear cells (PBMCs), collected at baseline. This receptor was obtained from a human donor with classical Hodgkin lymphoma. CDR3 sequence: CASGHEQFF. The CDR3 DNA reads TGTGCCAGCGGCCATGAGCAGTTCTTC.